What follows is one T cell receptor beta chain and its context. Losses at the gene ends were 6 bases for V and 2 bases for J; bases not matched to a gene: 15. Per the germline V gene, CDR1 is MRHNA and CDR2 is SNTAGT. This CDR3 region has 18 residues. Naive CD4+ T cells were purified with Tregs depleted by CD25. TCRdb reprocessed the 5' RACE reads via MiXCR and lists one record per CDR3 protein. Here the sample spans 4,000 to 6,500 distinct CDR3 sequences, about 71% being singletons. The chain recombines TRBV6-4 with TRBJ2-1, with 8 nucleotides matching TRBD1. This TCR derives from a female donor with breast cancer. The sequencing input was naive CD4+ T cells sorted from blood. Subset: naive CD4+ T cells, CD4+CD45RA+CD25-. The CDR3 sequence: CASSRVPGQGATYNEQFF. CDR3 bases: TGTGCCAGCAGCCGCGTCCCCGGGCAGGGGGCTACCTACAATGAGCAGTTCTTC.